This T cell receptor (beta chain) was found in a study of cytomegalovirus exposure and HLA in healthy donors. Overall study results and limits: Altogether, about 160 TCR beta chains were recorded as cytomegalovirus-associated. In vitro, three CMV-associated chains proved specific for CMV antigens.

With 60 Vbeta and 13 Jbeta primers, the PCR was carried out. Measured with immunoSEQ multiplex PCR; TCRdb has only the in-frame clones, and not every one. Counted here are tens of thousands of clones, roughly three quarters occurring once; the ten biggest clones make up 3.7%. Remarks on this clone: Its specificity is unknown.

The germline gives CDR1 SGHVS, CDR2 FNYEAQ. With 5 bases removed from V and 4 bases from J, the gap between germline ends came to 27 bases. CDR3 size: 18 residues. This sequence originates from a man aged 25 to 40 in good health and CMV-seronegative. The material sequenced was PBMCs. J is TRBJ2-7 and V is TRBV7-6; the D gene is possibly TRBD1 (9 bases). CDR3 nucleotide sequence: TGTGCCAGCAGCCCACCAACCATAGCGGGACAGGGTTTTTACGAGCAGTACTTC. It translates to CASSPPTIAGQGFYEQYF.